This T cell receptor beta chain was obtained from a study of T cell responses to AZD1222 COVID-19 vaccine. Study details: The study pooled second doses at about 4 or about 12 weeks.

Findings and caveats of the study: Reportedly, close to half of spike-specific TCRs are directed against unmutated variant regions. Mapped onto spike, vaccine-associated CD4 TCRs spanned it and were dominant at 160-218 and 743-854.

The data were produced by immunoSEQ multiplex PCR, yet TCRdb's version contains in-frame clones alone and is incomplete. The repertoire has some 96,000 clones, roughly 90% of them found once; the top ten carry about 2.5%. V lost 8 bases, J lost 4 bases, and 11 bases lay in between. The CDR3 sequence is 12 residues long. In germline, CDR1 is MNHEY, CDR2 SMNVEV (reference sequence). In regard to this clone: The antigen is unknown.

The origin of this receptor is an adult in good health. The gene calls are TRBV27 and TRBJ1-2; D is unclear. The starting material was peripheral blood, obtained on day 0 of AZD1222 vaccination. CDR3 DNA sequence: TGTGCCAGCGGAGTCCCGGGCTATGGCTACACCTTC. This sequence encodes CASGVPGYGYTF.